These 26 T cell receptor beta chains came from one sample sequenced in a study of response to subunit inactivated influenza vaccine. One entry per CDR3 protein results from TCRdb running MiXCR on the RT-PCR reads. The sample has about 520,000 distinct CDR3 sequences; about 25% are singletons. Sequences were derived from CD4+ T cells sorted from PBMCs, sampled approximately 5 days after vaccination. The receptors were gathered from a man between 50 and 59 years old who received an inactivated influenza vaccine.

J is TRBJ1-1 and V is TRBV5-5, with a weak D call TRBD1 (6 bases). V lost 3 bases and J lost 4, with 16 bases in between. Germline CDR1 and CDR2: SGHKS and YYEKEE (reference sequence). This CDR3 is built from 15 residues. CDR3 sequence: CASSWQGKLSTEAFF. Here the CDR3 DNA reads TGTGCCAGCAGCTGGCAGGGGAAGTTATCCACTGAAGCTTTCTTT. The variable domain in full, completed from reference TRBV5-5 and TRBJ1-1, reads DAGVTQSPTHLIKTRGQQVTLRCSPISGHKSVSWYQQVLGQGPQFIFQYYEKEERGRGNFPDRFSARQFPNYSSELNVNALLLGDSALYLCASSWQGKLSTEAFFGQGTRLTVV.

The chain is built from TRBV4-1 and TRBJ2-3; D might be TRBD2 (6 bases). V lost 1 base to trimming and J lost 6 bases, with 17 bases between them. The CDR3 loop spans 16 amino acids. Germline V lookup: CDR1 MGHRA, CDR2 YSYEKL. CDR3 bases: TGCGCCAGCAGCCAAGCCTGGGAGGTCTACACGGATACGCAGTATTTT. It is translated as CASSQAWEVYTDTQYF.

This chain joins TRBV4-2 and TRBJ2-2; D ambiguous. Germline V gives CDR1 LGHNA, CDR2 YNFKEQ. V was pared by 0 bases and J by 6 bases, with 14 bases between. The CDR3 is made up of 16 amino acids. CDR3 loop: CASSQEATRVAGELFF. In DNA form, the CDR3 reads TGTGCCAGCAGCCAAGAGGCCACCCGAGTCGCCGGGGAGCTGTTTTTT.

The chain links TRBV9 to TRBJ2-2; D not resolved. Germline CDR1 and CDR2: SGDLS and YYNGEE. The V end lost 3 bases, the J end lost 6 bases, and 12 bases lay between the germline ends. The CDR3 contains 14 residues. DNA for the CDR3: TGTGCCAGCAGCGCGATCCCAGAATCCGGGGAGCTGTTTTTT. Its protein product is CASSAIPESGELFF.

This rearrangement joins TRBV21-1 to TRBJ2-3; TRBD2, the D gene given by the table, was not confirmed from the DNA. TRBV21-1 is shown as a pseudogene. This CDR3 is 17 amino acids long. The CDR3 DNA is TGTGCCAGCACCCCCCCTCGGGCGCGGGAGAATTCAGATACGCAGTATTTT. As protein: CASTPPRARENSDTQYF.

Comment on this clonotype: Its ends do not fully match the called genes, so a read error is possible. The chain couples TRBV7-2 to TRBJ2-7; 7 bases align to TRBD2. Germline V lookup: CDR1 SGHTA, CDR2 FQGNSA. This CDR3 has 15 residues. In DNA, the CDR3 is TGTGCCAGCACCTTAAATGGCGGGGGTGACTACGAGCAGTACTTC. It encodes CASTLNGGGDYEQYF.

The table lists this clonotype with a few counts. V gene TRBV6-1 combines with J gene TRBJ2-7, with D possibly being TRBD1 (5 bases). Germline V CDR1 and CDR2: MNHNS, SASEGT. The V gene lost 2 bases and the J gene lost 2 bases, with 13 bases spanning the gap. This CDR3 has 15 amino acids. CDR3 sequence (DNA): TGTGCCAGCAGTGAACTGGCAGGGCCCACCTACGAGCAGTACTTC. Its protein is CASSELAGPTYEQYF.

The chain is built from TRBV12-3 or TRBV12-4 and TRBJ1-1, with 7 bases fitting TRBD1. After removal of 5 bases from V and 8 bases from J, the junction contained 5 bases not matched to a gene. This CDR3 contains 12 residues. The CDR3 nucleotides are TGTGCCAGCAGTCGACAGGGCCCAGAAGCTTTCTTT. Amino acids: CASSRQGPEAFF.

This clonotype was counted a few times. The CDR3 loop is CASRLLRTATYEQYF. CDR3 coding DNA: TGTGCCAGCAGACTACTTAGGACCGCGACCTACGAGCAGTACTTC. V and J are TRBV12-3 or TRBV12-4 and TRBJ2-7; D is unresolved. The V end lost 6 bases, the J end lost 2 bases, and 17 bases lay between the germline ends. The length of the CDR3 is 15 residues.

This chain connects TRBV4-2 to TRBJ2-1; 7 bases match TRBD1. CDR3 length: 15 residues. Trimming took 3 bases from V and 2 from J; bases not matched to a gene: 4. The germline gives CDR1 LGHNA, CDR2 YNFKEQ. The CDR3 DNA reads as TGTGCCAGCAGCCACTCACAGGGGCCCTACAATGAGCAGTTCTTC. It yields the protein CASSHSQGPYNEQFF.

V usage is TRBV6-2 or TRBV6-3 and J usage is TRBJ2-7; no clear D gene. The germline V and J ends were trimmed by 6 bases and 0 bases, with 15 bases remaining between them. The germline CDR1 and CDR2 sequences are MNHEY and SVGEGT. The CDR3 is 15 amino acids. The CDR3 nucleotides read TGTGCCAGCAGGACCAAGAGACTGGGCTCCTACGAGCAGTACTTC. Translated, it gives CASRTKRLGSYEQYF.

The V call is TRBV9, the J call TRBJ2-1, with 8 bases aligning to TRBD2. Trimming at V came to 1 base and at J to 2 bases, leaving 5 bases not matched to a gene. Germline CDR1 reads SGDLS; CDR2 reads YYNGEE. This CDR3 is built from 16 residues. CDR3 region: CASSVSLAGAYNEQFF. CDR3 DNA sequence: TGTGCCAGCAGCGTATCCCTAGCGGGTGCCTACAATGAGCAGTTCTTC.

The table lists this clonotype with a few counts. This chain uses TRBV5-5 with TRBJ2-5; 7 nucleotides match TRBD2. The CDR3 spans 15 residues. Trimming took 1 base from V and 3 from J; bases not matched to a gene: 6. The germline V gene encodes CDR1 SGHKS and CDR2 YYEKEE (reference sequence). The CDR3 is CASSLPPGREETQYF. DNA of the CDR3: TGTGCCAGCAGCTTGCCCCCTGGGAGGGAAGAGACCCAGTACTTC.

The chain links TRBV29-1 to TRBJ2-7, with D possibly being TRBD1 or TRBD2 (5 bases each). Germline V gives CDR1 SQVTM, CDR2 ANQGSEA. V was pared by 4 bases and J by 6 bases, with 19 bases between. CDR3 length: 14 amino acids. Written as DNA, the CDR3 is TGCAGCGTTGCCTCCGGGACGGCCGCGCGCGAGCAGTACTTC. Translating it yields CSVASGTAAREQYF.

The gene calls are TRBV27 and TRBJ2-7; the D gene is possibly TRBD1 (6 bases). Germline V gene sequence: CDR1 MNHEY, CDR2 SMNVEV (reference sequence). Between the trimmed V and J ends, which lost 3 bases and 4 bases, there was a span of 13 bases. CDR3 length: 14 residues. The CDR3 region has the DNA TGTGCCAGCAGTTTTACAGGGAGTGGGTACGAGCAGTACTTC. Translation: CASSFTGSGYEQYF.

This clonotype showed up just a few times. The CDR3 spells CASSRDTENSPLHF. DNA of the CDR3: TGTGCCAGCAGCCGGGACACAGAAAATTCACCCCTCCACTTT. J is TRBJ1-6 and V is TRBV7-9; D possibly corresponds to TRBD1 (6 bases). Germline V gene data show CDR1 as SEHNR and CDR2 as FQNEAQ (reference sequence). This CDR3 contains 14 residues. Trimming stripped 5 bases from V and 7 bases from J, with 12 bases between.

The genes are TRBV12-5 and TRBJ2-7; D gene unclear. Germline CDR1 and CDR2: LGHNT and FRNRAP. V was clipped by 5 bases and J by 0 bases, with 8 bases between them. The CDR3 is 13 residues long. The CDR3 reads CASGQDHSYEQYF. CDR3 DNA sequence: TGTGCTAGTGGTCAAGACCACTCCTACGAGCAGTACTTC.

CDR3 bases: TGCGCCACGCAAGACGGCCTTGAAGCTTTCTTT. Its translation is CATQDGLEAFF. This rearrangement joins TRBV5-1 to TRBJ1-1, with D unclear. CDR3 size: 11 residues. From germline, CDR1 is SGHRS and CDR2 YFSETQ. V was pared by 9 bases and J by 7 bases, with 13 bases between. Combining the CDR3 with reference TRBV5-1 and TRBJ1-1 gives the whole variable domain KAGVTQTPRYLIKTRGQQVTLSCSPISGHRSVSWYQQTPGQGLQFLFEYFSETQRNKGNFPGRFSGRQFSNSRSEMNVSTLELGDSALYLCATQDGLEAFFGQGTRLTVV.

This clonotype appeared a few times. The chain combines TRBV2 with TRBJ2-6; D call uncertain. Per the germline V gene, CDR1 is SNHLY and CDR2 is FYNNEI. V lost 7 bases to trimming and J lost 4 bases, with 8 bases between them. CDR3 length equals 13 residues. The CDR3 region has the DNA TGTGCCAGCAAGTCACAGGGGGCCAACGTCCTGACTTTC. This codes for CASKSQGANVLTF.

The V gene is TRBV27, the J gene TRBJ2-7; D perhaps matches TRBD2 (6 bases). Germline V gene data show CDR1 as MNHEY and CDR2 as SMNVEV (reference sequence). The CDR3 consists of 14 residues. Deletions cut 3 bases from V and 6 bases from J, with 15 bases between. The CDR3 reads CASSFEGRWSEQYF. The CDR3 bases are TGTGCCAGCAGTTTTGAGGGGAGGTGGTCCGAGCAGTACTTC.

This clonotype showed up just a few times. The chain recombines TRBV5-1 with TRBJ2-3; D is uncertain. The germline V gene encodes CDR1 SGHRS and CDR2 YFSETQ. The CDR3 totals 14 residues. V lost 0 bases and J lost 5, with 10 bases in between. Here the CDR3 reads CASSLGMQRDTQYF. CDR3 DNA sequence: TGCGCCAGCAGCTTGGGGATGCAGAGAGATACGCAGTATTTT.

This clonotype appeared a few times. The CDR3, as DNA: TGCAGTTCTTTGTCGGGGGCGGGGGAAAAACTGTTTTTT. Amino acid sequence: CSSLSGAGEKLFF. This chain connects TRBV20-1 to TRBJ1-4; possible D gene TRBD1, 6 bases. Trimming cost V 8 bases and J 8 bases, with 18 bases left between them. The CDR3 is made up of 13 amino acids. Germline-derived CDR1 and CDR2 are DFQATT and SNEGSKA (reference sequence).

On this clonotype: At one end the junction does not follow the germline gene, possibly because of a read error. The rearrangement uses TRBV20-1 and TRBJ2-2; the match to TRBD1 covers 8 bases. Germline values: CDR1 DFQATT, CDR2 SNEGSKA (reference sequence). CDR3 size: 17 residues. DNA for the CDR3: TGCTGTGCTAGAGATCGTGGGGGACAGGCGAACACCGGGGAGCTGTTTTTT. Translating it yields CCARDRGGQANTGELFF.

This chain joins TRBV20-1 and TRBJ2-5, with D unclear. CDR3 length: 13 residues. CDR1 is DFQATT and CDR2 is SNEGSKA in the germline V gene (reference sequence). The V end lost 1 base, the J end lost 5 bases, and 11 bases lay between the germline ends. Written as DNA, the CDR3 is TGCAGTGCTAGAGGGGCCACTTGGGAGACCCAGTACTTC. Protein: CSARGATWETQYF.

This clonotype occurred a few times. This chain connects TRBV20-1 to TRBJ2-3; D remains ambiguous. The CDR3 contains 12 residues. V was cut by 4 bases and J by 1 base, with 6 bases left in between. Germline loops: CDR1 DFQATT, CDR2 SNEGSKA (reference sequence). CDR3 sequence (DNA): TGCAGTGCTATAATAGGCACAGATACGCAGTATTTT. It translates to CSAIIGTDTQYF.

This chain uses TRBV6-5 with TRBJ2-1; D call uncertain. The CDR3 is made up of 15 amino acids. Germline V gene lookup returns CDR1 MNHEY and CDR2 SVGAGI. Trimming shortened V by 4 bases and J by 0 bases, and 10 bases separated the two germline ends. CDR3 sequence (DNA): TGTGCCAGCAGTTCGACGCCGAGCTCCTACAATGAGCAGTTCTTC. Translating gives CASSSTPSSYNEQFF.